The following is a TCR beta chain sequence with its context. The data are from a study of OX40 agonist ivuxolimab in advanced cancers. Profiling relied on immunoSEQ multiplex PCR, and the TCRdb table lists in-frame clones only, not all of them. The sample has 55,000 to 65,000 clones, 77% seen once; the top ten hold about 6%. The sequences come from CD4+ or CD8+ T cells sorted from blood, collected in a trial of the OX40 agonist ivuxolimab. The receptor was derived from an adult with an advanced solid tumor such as melanoma, head and neck, liver or kidney cancer.

CDR3: CAGRGGAGTEAFF. The DNA of the CDR3 is TGTGCCGGGAGAGGAGGGGCCGGGACTGAAGCTTTCTTT. The V and J genes are TRBV6-1 and TRBJ1-1, with D possibly TRBD1 on 5 matching bases. In germline, CDR1 is MNHNS, CDR2 SASEGT. Deletions cut 11 bases from V and 5 bases from J, with 18 bases between. There are 13 residues in the CDR3.